These 29 T cell receptor beta chains originate from one sample sequenced in a study of post-analysis software for immune sequencing data. Whole-study results and caveats: Roughly five TRBV segments appeared more often in patients than in controls, and TRBV5-6, TRBV5-1 and TRBV20-1 were among these.

The antigens of these receptors remain unknown. Libraries were made from TCR beta cDNA, and they carried unique molecular identifiers. TCRdb re-derived calls from the PCR reads in MiXCR, one entry per CDR3 protein. The sample has 450,000 to 700,000 distinct CDR3 sequences, about 40% seen once. What was sequenced was blood. These receptors were taken from a girl between 10 and 17 years old with multiple sclerosis.

This clonotype was observed once. The chain employs TRBV7-9 and TRBJ2-7; D is unclear. Germline loops: CDR1 SEHNR, CDR2 FQNEAQ (reference sequence). The CDR3 is 13 amino acids. The germline V and J ends were trimmed by 3 bases and 3 bases, with 9 bases remaining between them. CDR3 amino acids: CASSLTENYEQYF. In DNA form, the CDR3 reads TGTGCCAGCAGCTTGACTGAAAACTACGAGCAGTACTTC.

The gene calls are TRBV3-1 and TRBJ1-2, with D hard to call. V was pared by 4 bases and J by 1 base, with 10 bases between. The CDR3 has 14 amino acids. Germline-derived CDR1 and CDR2 are LGHDT and YNNKEL (reference sequence). Here the CDR3 reads CASSPVGFNYGYTF. As DNA, the CDR3 is TGTGCCAGCAGCCCAGTGGGTTTTAACTATGGCTACACCTTC.

This clonotype was observed a few times. The rearrangement uses TRBV7-9 and TRBJ2-1; D perhaps matches TRBD2 (5 bases). Trimming removed 5 bases from V and 6 bases from J, with 17 bases in between. This CDR3 has 15 amino acids. Germline V gene data show CDR1 as SEHNR and CDR2 as FQNEAQ (reference sequence). The CDR3 bases are TGTGCCAGCAGCGCCGAGGGCGGAGTACTCAATGAGCAGTTCTTC. Its translation: CASSAEGGVLNEQFF.

The count of this clonotype is one. The genes are TRBV5-1 and TRBJ2-1; 10 positions agree with TRBD2. CDR3 size: 15 residues. V shed 3 bases and J 6 bases; nucleotides not matched to a gene: 6. Germline loops: CDR1 SGHRS, CDR2 YFSETQ. For the CDR3, the DNA is TGCGCCAGCAGCTACTCTAGCGGGAGAACCAATGAGCAGTTCTTC. Its translation is CASSYSSGRTNEQFF.

The chain uses TRBV5-1 and TRBJ1-2; tentatively, D is TRBD1 (6 bases). The ends were cut back, 0 bases at V and 8 bases at J, with 17 bases in the middle. From germline, CDR1 is SGHRS and CDR2 YFSETQ. The CDR3 length is 15 residues. CDR3 amino acids: CASSLALAGADGYTF. CDR3 coding DNA: TGCGCCAGCAGCTTGGCCCTGGCGGGGGCCGACGGCTACACCTTC.

The table lists this clonotype with a few counts. V gene TRBV9 combines with J gene TRBJ1-3; D gene unclear. CDR1 and CDR2 from the germline V gene are SGDLS and YYNGEE. Trimming removed 4 bases at V and 0 bases at J, with 14 bases between. This CDR3 has 16 residues. The CDR3 region is CASSPMTLGSGNTIYF. Here the CDR3 DNA reads TGTGCCAGCAGCCCCATGACGTTGGGCTCTGGAAACACCATATATTTT.

The chain is built from TRBV7-9 and TRBJ1-4; D uncertain. This CDR3 has 14 amino acids. V was clipped by 0 bases and J by 7 bases, with 9 bases between them. CDR1 and CDR2 from the germline V gene are SEHNR and FQNEAQ (reference sequence). This CDR3 is CASSLAVMSEKLFF. The CDR3 DNA follows: TGTGCCAGCAGCTTAGCGGTTATGAGTGAAAAACTGTTTTTT.

This chain connects TRBV6-5 to TRBJ1-2; 12 bases are a match to TRBD1. Germline trimming cut 7 bases from V and 2 bases from J; bases unmatched to any gene: 11. Germline loops: CDR1 MNHEY, CDR2 SVGAGI. This CDR3 region has 17 residues. The CDR3 DNA is TGTGCCAGCATTTCCCGGGTGGGACAGGGGGCGAACTATGGCTACACCTTC. As protein: CASISRVGQGANYGYTF.

The rearrangement links TRBV12-3 or TRBV12-4 to TRBJ2-1, with D possibly being TRBD1 or TRBD2 (5 bases each). This CDR3 region has 11 residues. V shed 8 bases and J shed 10 bases, with 12 bases lying between them. Here the CDR3 reads CASLWGREQFF. The CDR3, as DNA: TGTGCCAGCCTCTGGGGGAGAGAGCAGTTCTTC.

The chain employs TRBV3-1 and TRBJ2-7; 9 positions match TRBD1. In germline, CDR1 is LGHDT, CDR2 YNNKEL (reference sequence). The J segment lost 6 bases and the V segment lost 1 base, leaving 7 bases of the junction unmatched. The length of the CDR3 is 15 residues. The CDR3 region has the DNA TGTGCCAGCAGCCAAGGCCCGGGACAGGGTGGCGAGCAGTACTTC. Translated, it gives CASSQGPGQGGEQYF.

Here the CDR3 DNA reads TGCAGTGCCGGAGATGGCGGACGGGGGGCCTACGAGCAGTACTTC. It specifies CSAGDGGRGAYEQYF. V and J are TRBV20-1 and TRBJ2-5; 7 positions match TRBD2. The J call is doubtful: the DNA matches TRBJ2-7 better. This CDR3 region has 15 residues. Germline-derived CDR1 and CDR2 are DFQATT and SNEGSKA (reference sequence).

The chain has TRBV20-1 and TRBJ2-7; D may be TRBD1 (5 bases). There are 14 residues in the CDR3. The germline V gene has CDR1 DFQATT and CDR2 SNEGSKA (reference sequence). V lost 3 bases and J lost 2, with 14 bases in between. CDR3 residues: CSARGRGLAYEQYF. CDR3 nucleotides: TGCAGTGCTAGGGGAAGGGGCCTAGCCTACGAGCAGTACTTC.

The rearrangement joins TRBV20-1 to TRBJ1-2; TRBD1 is a possible D gene (5 bases). Looked up from germline, CDR1 is DFQATT and CDR2 is SNEGSKA (reference sequence). V lost 5 bases and J 2 bases, leaving 18 bases between the germline ends. The CDR3 is 15 amino acids. For the CDR3, the DNA is TGCAGTGCTCCCGGGGTGTCGGGACGGAACTATGGCTACACCTTC. Protein product: CSAPGVSGRNYGYTF.

The gene calls are TRBV7-2 and TRBJ2-5, with 9 bases lining up with TRBD1. The CDR3 covers 16 residues. Germline values: CDR1 SGHTA, CDR2 FQGNSA. The J segment lost 4 bases and the V segment lost 0 bases, leaving 6 bases of the junction unmatched. The chain's CDR3 is CASSLAATGGGETQYF. In nucleotides, the CDR3 is TGTGCCAGCAGCTTAGCGGCAACAGGGGGCGGAGAGACCCAGTACTTC.

The sample holds a few counts of this clonotype. The chain uses TRBV5-1 and TRBJ1-2; possible D gene TRBD1, 5 bases. The V end lost 0 bases, the J end lost 8 bases, and 20 bases lay between the germline ends. This CDR3 comprises 16 residues. CDR1 and CDR2 (germline): SGHRS, YFSETQ. The DNA of the CDR3 is TGCGCCAGCAGCTTGGCATCCGGGACCGCGGAAAGGGGCTACACCTTC. As protein: CASSLASGTAERGYTF.

V is TRBV5-6 and J is TRBJ2-1; D uncertain. Germline CDR1 and CDR2: SGHDT and YYEEEE. The CDR3 totals 12 residues. Trimming took 7 bases from V and 7 from J, leaving 12 bases between them. CDR3 DNA: TGTGCCAGCGGTAGGCCACGTAATGAGCAGTTCTTC. Its protein product is CASGRPRNEQFF.

V is TRBV3-1 and J is TRBJ2-7, with D unresolved. The ends were cut back, 1 base at V and 7 bases at J, with 20 bases in the middle. The CDR3 runs to 16 residues. CDR1 is LGHDT, CDR2 YNNKEL, per germline (reference sequence). In DNA form, the CDR3 reads TGTGCCAGCAGCCAAGGTTTGGGGATTTCCTACAATGAGCAGTACTTC. It specifies CASSQGLGISYNEQYF.

This clonotype was seen a few times. The chain has TRBV7-2 and TRBJ2-1; 7 nucleotides align to TRBD1. After removal of 2 bases from V and 4 bases from J, the junction contained 8 bases not matched to a gene. Per germline, CDR1 SGHTA and CDR2 FQGNSA. The CDR3 is 16 residues long. The CDR3 sequence: CASSLWSTGSYNEQFF. CDR3 coding DNA: TGTGCCAGCAGCTTATGGTCGACAGGGTCATACAATGAGCAGTTCTTC.

The CDR3 coding sequence is TGCGCCAGCAAACGGGACTCCCACACAGATACGCAGTATTTT. Its protein product is CASKRDSHTDTQYF. The rearrangement links TRBV5-1 to TRBJ2-3, with D possibly matching TRBD2 (6 bases). V lost 6 bases and J 2 bases, leaving 13 bases between the germline ends. The CDR3 is 14 amino acids. Germline loops: CDR1 SGHRS, CDR2 YFSETQ.

This chain joins TRBV27 and TRBJ2-7; 7 bases align to TRBD1. This CDR3 has 14 residues. J lost 3 bases, V lost 4 bases, and 6 bases had no gene match. Germline CDR1 and CDR2: MNHEY and SMNVEV (reference sequence). CDR3 residues: CASSSRQGDYEQYF. The CDR3 coding sequence is TGTGCCAGCAGTTCTCGACAGGGAGACTACGAGCAGTACTTC.

The CDR3 DNA reads TGCAGTGCCCCCAGCAGCTTTCAGTTGGACAATGAGCAGTTCTTC. Translated, it gives CSAPSSFQLDNEQFF. The genes are TRBV20-1 and TRBJ2-1; D gene unclear. Trimming stripped 6 bases from V and 5 bases from J, with 20 bases between. Germline V gives CDR1 DFQATT, CDR2 SNEGSKA (reference sequence). The CDR3 is 15 amino acids.

The genes are TRBV30 and TRBJ1-4; TRBD1 is a possible D gene (5 bases). This CDR3 has 13 residues. Per germline, CDR1 GTSNPN and CDR2 SVGIG (reference sequence). V was clipped by 4 bases and J by 2 bases, with 8 bases between them. The CDR3 protein is CAWNGGTNEKLFF. CDR3 sequence (DNA): TGTGCCTGGAACGGGGGGACTAATGAAAAACTGTTTTTT.

This clonotype has just a few counts. The rearrangement joins TRBV7-8 to TRBJ1-1; D call uncertain. V was pared by 5 bases and J by 4 bases, with 14 bases between. The germline V gene has CDR1 SGHVS and CDR2 FQNEAQ. The CDR3 covers 14 residues. CDR3 in amino acids: CASSPGRGGTEAFF. The DNA of the CDR3 is TGTGCCAGCAGCCCCGGTAGAGGTGGCACTGAAGCTTTCTTT. The entire variable domain, with the rest obtained from reference TRBV7-8 and TRBJ1-1, is as follows: GAGVSQSPRYKVAKRGQDVALRCDPISGHVSLFWYQQALGQGPEFLTYFQNEAQLDKSGLPSDRFFAERPEGSVSTLKIQRTQQEDSAVYLCASSPGRGGTEAFFGQGTRLTVV.

As concerns this clonotype: The germline gene is not matched at one end of the junction; a read error may be the cause. The V and J genes are TRBV6-6 and TRBJ2-3, with TRBD2 matching over 10 bases. The germline V gene has CDR1 MNHNY and CDR2 SVGAGI (reference sequence). This CDR3 is built from 17 residues. In DNA form, the CDR3 reads TGTGCCGGCAGCCACGGTCGGCTAGCGGGGGTCCCAGATACGCAGTATTTT. Translation gives CAGSHGRLAGVPDTQYF.

Points on this clonotype: This may stem from a read error, because a much larger clone lies one nucleotide away. The chain links TRBV7-9 to TRBJ1-5; D unclear. V was shortened by 1 base and J by 7 bases, with 5 bases between the two germline ends. Germline CDR1 and CDR2: SEHNR and FQNEAQ (reference sequence). CDR3 length equals 12 residues. CDR3 sequence: CASSLGEQPQHF. The CDR3 DNA follows: TGTGCCAGCAGCTTAGGGGAGCAGCCCCAGCATTTT.

The DNA for the CDR3 is TGTGCCAGCAACCTGACGCCTACAGGGTCGGGAGGCTACACCTTC. Translation gives CASNLTPTGSGGYTF. This chain connects TRBV6-5 to TRBJ1-2; weak D call: TRBD1 (6 bases). Trimming stripped 7 bases from V and 8 bases from J, with 23 bases between. This CDR3 is built from 15 residues. Germline V CDR1 and CDR2: MNHEY, SVGAGI.

This chain connects TRBV10-3 to TRBJ2-1; D gene unclear. V was trimmed by 4 bases and J by 9 bases, leaving 13 bases between them. The CDR3 has 13 amino acids. The germline gives CDR1 ENHRY, CDR2 SYGVKD. The CDR3 DNA reads TGTGCCATCAGTGCGTCCAATCTCAGTGAGCAGTTCTTC. Amino acids: CAISASNLSEQFF.

This clonotype was recorded only once. The J gene is TRBJ2-2, the V gene TRBV6-5; weak D call: TRBD2 (5 bases). V lost 0 bases to trimming and J lost 2 bases, with 7 bases between them. Germline V lookup: CDR1 MNHEY, CDR2 SVGAGI. The length of the CDR3 is 15 residues. CDR3 coding DNA: TGTGCCAGCAGTTACTCGCGGGTAAACACCGGGGAGCTGTTTTTT. This gives the protein CASSYSRVNTGELFF.

This chain connects TRBV20-1 to TRBJ1-2, with D perhaps TRBD1 (5 bases). Germline CDR1 is DFQATT and CDR2 is SNEGSKA (reference sequence). CDR3 size: 14 residues. V was clipped by 5 bases and J by 9 bases, with 22 bases between them. Here the CDR3 DNA reads TGCAGTGCTGCCCCCCGACGGCTCGGACATAGCTACACCTTC. Its protein product is CSAAPRRLGHSYTF.